This T cell receptor beta chain stems from a study of STAT5B mutations in CD4+ large granular lymphocyte leukemia. This clone was counted a single time. Controls came from buffy coats of healthy blood donors. Original processing notes: Lowest detectable productive clonotype frequency was 2.59 x 10-5. Some clones are missing from TCRdb's copy, which holds only in-frame ones; the method was immunoSEQ multiplex PCR. That table gives V, J and clone size, and the DNA gave D and trimming. The table includes some 19,000 clones, about three quarters detected once. The source is a human donor in good health. The sample consisted of CD4+ T cells from blood buffy coats.

The CDR3 region has the DNA TGTGCCAGCAGTAAACAGACGGGAAACTATGGCTACACCTTC. Translated: CASSKQTGNYGYTF. The rearrangement joins TRBV9 to TRBJ1-2, with D uncertain. Germline V gene sequence: CDR1 SGDLS, CDR2 YYNGEE. The ends were cut back, 5 bases at V and 2 bases at J, with 13 bases in the middle. The CDR3 length is 14 residues.